This T cell receptor (beta chain) was sequenced for a study of patients and donors after allogeneic stem cell transplantation. Per germline, CDR1 SGHTA and CDR2 FQGNSA. CDR3 size: 17 residues. V was shortened by 4 bases and J by 8 bases, with 21 bases between the two germline ends. This clonotype was counted between two and nine times. TCRdb used MiXCR to reprocess the RT-PCR reads, holding one entry per CDR3 protein. The repertoire holds hundreds of thousands of distinct CDR3 sequences, more than 15% seen once, with 6% to 8% in the top ten. The receptor was isolated from a human donor who was either an allogeneic HSCT recipient or a stem cell or donor lymphocyte infusion donor (not recorded which). It is not recorded whose cells these are; they may come from a transplant donor. Sequencing input: blood, either unsorted or a sorted T cell fraction (not recorded which). The V and J genes are TRBV7-2 and TRBJ1-6; a weak D match, TRBD1 (6 bases). CDR3 DNA: TGTGCCAGCAGCTCTAACGGACAGATCCGGTGGGATTCACCCCTCCACTTT. Translation: CASSSNGQIRWDSPLHF. Supplemented by reference TRBV7-2 and TRBJ1-6, the full variable domain reads GAGVSQSPSNKVTEKGKDVELRCDPISGHTALYWYRQSLGQGLEFLIYFQGNSAPDKSGLPSDRFSAERTGGSVSTLTIQRTQQEDSAVYLCASSSNGQIRWDSPLHFGNGTRLTVT.